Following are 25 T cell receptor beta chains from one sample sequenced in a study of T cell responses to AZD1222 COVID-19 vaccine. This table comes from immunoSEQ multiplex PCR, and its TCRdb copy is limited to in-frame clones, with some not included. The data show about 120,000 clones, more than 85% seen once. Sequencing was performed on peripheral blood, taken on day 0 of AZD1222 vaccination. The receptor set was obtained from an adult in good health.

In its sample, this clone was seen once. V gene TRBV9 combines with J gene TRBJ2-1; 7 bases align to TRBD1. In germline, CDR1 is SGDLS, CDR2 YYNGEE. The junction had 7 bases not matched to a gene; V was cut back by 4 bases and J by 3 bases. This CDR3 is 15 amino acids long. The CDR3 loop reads CASSHRDSFYNEQFF. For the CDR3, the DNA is TGTGCCAGCAGCCACCGGGACAGCTTCTACAATGAGCAGTTCTTC.

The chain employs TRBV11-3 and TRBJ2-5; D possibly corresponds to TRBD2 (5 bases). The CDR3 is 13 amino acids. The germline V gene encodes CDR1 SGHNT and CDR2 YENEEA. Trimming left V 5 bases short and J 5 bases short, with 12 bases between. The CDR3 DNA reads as TGTGCCAGCAGCCCCGGCGGGCGGGAGACCCAGTACTTC. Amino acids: CASSPGGRETQYF. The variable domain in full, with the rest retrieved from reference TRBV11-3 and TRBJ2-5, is EAGVVQSPRYKIIEKKQPVAFWCNPISGHNTLYWYLQNLGQGPELLIRYENEEAVDDSQLPKDRFSAERLKGVDSTLKIQPAELGDSAVYLCASSPGGRETQYFGPGTRLLVL.

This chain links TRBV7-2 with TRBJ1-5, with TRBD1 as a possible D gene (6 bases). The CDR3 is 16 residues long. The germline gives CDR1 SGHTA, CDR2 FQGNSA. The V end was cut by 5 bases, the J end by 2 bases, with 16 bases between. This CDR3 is CASSRGGGGGNQPQHF. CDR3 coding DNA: TGTGCCAGCAGCAGAGGAGGGGGGGGAGGCAATCAGCCCCAGCATTTT.

The CDR3 sequence: CASSSRPRAEQFF. The CDR3 DNA is TGTGCCAGCAGCTCCCGTCCGAGGGCTGAGCAGTTCTTC. The chain employs TRBV5-4 and TRBJ2-1, with D tentatively TRBD2 (5 bases). The CDR3 totals 13 residues. The V end was cut by 3 bases, the J end by 9 bases, with 13 bases between. Germline V gene lookup returns CDR1 SGHNT and CDR2 YYREEE (reference sequence).

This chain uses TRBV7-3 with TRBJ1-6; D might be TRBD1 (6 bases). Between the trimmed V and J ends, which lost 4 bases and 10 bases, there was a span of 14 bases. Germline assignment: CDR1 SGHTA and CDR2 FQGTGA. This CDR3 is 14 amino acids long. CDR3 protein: CASSSRGLGSPLHF. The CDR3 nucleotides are TGTGCCAGCAGCTCCAGGGGCTTAGGGTCACCCCTCCACTTT.

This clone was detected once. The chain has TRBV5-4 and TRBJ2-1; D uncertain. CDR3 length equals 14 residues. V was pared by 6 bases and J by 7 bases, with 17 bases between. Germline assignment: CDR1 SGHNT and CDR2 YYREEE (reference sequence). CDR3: CASTLAGPRNEQFF. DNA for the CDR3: TGTGCCAGCACCCTGGCCGGCCCTCGGAATGAGCAGTTCTTC. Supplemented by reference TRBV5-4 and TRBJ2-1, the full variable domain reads ETGVTQSPTHLIKTRGQQVTLRCSSQSGHNTVSWYQQALGQGPQFIFQYYREEENGRGNFPPRFSGLQFPNYSSELNVNALELDDSALYLCASTLAGPRNEQFFGPGTRLTVL.

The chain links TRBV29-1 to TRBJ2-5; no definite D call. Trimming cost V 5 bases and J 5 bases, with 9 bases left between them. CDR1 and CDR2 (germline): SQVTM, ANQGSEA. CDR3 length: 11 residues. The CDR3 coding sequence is TGCAGCGTTAGGGTGGGTGAGACCCAGTACTTC. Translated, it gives CSVRVGETQYF. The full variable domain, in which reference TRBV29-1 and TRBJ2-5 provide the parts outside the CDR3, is SAVISQKPSRDICQRGTSLTIQCQVDSQVTMMFWYRQQPGQSLTLIATANQGSEATYESGFVIDKFPISRPNLTFSTLTVSNMSPEDSSIYLCSVRVGETQYFGPGTRLLVL.

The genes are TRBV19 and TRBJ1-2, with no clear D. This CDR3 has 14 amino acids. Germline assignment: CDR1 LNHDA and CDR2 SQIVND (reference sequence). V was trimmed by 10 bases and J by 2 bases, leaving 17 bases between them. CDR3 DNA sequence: TGTGCCACCGACGATGGCGCAGTGAACTATGGCTACACCTTC. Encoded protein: CATDDGAVNYGYTF.

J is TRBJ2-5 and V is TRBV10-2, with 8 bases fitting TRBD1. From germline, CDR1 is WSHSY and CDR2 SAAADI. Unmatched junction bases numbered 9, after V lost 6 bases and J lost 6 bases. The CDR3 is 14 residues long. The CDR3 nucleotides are TGCGCCAGCAGCCTCGGGACAGGCGGAAAGACCCAGTACTTC. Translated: CASSLGTGGKTQYF.

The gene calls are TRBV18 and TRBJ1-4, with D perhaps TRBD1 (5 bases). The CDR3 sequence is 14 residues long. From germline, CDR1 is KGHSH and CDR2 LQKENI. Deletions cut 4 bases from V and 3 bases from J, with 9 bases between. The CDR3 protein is CASSLWGANEKLFF. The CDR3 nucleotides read TGTGCCAGCTCACTTTGGGGGGCTAATGAAAAACTGTTTTTT. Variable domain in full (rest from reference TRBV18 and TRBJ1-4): NAGVMQNPRHLVRRRGQEARLRCSPMKGHSHVYWYRQLPEEGLKFMVYLQKENIIDESGMPKERFSAEFPKEGPSILRIQQVVRGDSAAYFCASSLWGANEKLFFGSGTQLSVL.

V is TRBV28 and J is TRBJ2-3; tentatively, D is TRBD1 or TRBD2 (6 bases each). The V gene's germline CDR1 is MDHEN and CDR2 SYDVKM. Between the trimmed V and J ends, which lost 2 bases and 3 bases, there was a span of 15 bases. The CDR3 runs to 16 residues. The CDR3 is CASSLIGGYQTDTQYF. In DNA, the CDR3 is TGTGCCAGCAGTTTAATCGGGGGCTATCAAACAGATACGCAGTATTTT.

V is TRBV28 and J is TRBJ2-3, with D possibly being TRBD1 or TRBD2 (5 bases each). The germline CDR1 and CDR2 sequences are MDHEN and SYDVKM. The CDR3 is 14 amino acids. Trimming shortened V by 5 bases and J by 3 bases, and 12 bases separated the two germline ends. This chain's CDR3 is CASSDNWGTDTQYF. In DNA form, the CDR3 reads TGTGCCAGCAGTGATAATTGGGGGACAGATACGCAGTATTTT. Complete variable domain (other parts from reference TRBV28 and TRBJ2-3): DVKVTQSSRYLVKRTGEKVFLECVQDMDHENMFWYRQDPGLGLRLIYFSYDVKMKEKGDIPEGYSVSREKKERFSLILESASTNQTSMYLCASSDNWGTDTQYFGPGTRLTVL.

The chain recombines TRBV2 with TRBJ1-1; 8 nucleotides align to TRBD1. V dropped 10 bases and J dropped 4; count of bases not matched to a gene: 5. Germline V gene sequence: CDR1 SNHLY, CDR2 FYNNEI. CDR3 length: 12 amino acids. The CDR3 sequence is CAIPGGSTEAFF. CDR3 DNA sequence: TGTGCCATCCCAGGGGGCTCCACTGAAGCTTTCTTT.

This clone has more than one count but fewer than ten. CDR3 loop: CAWEPGTGTYEQYF. The DNA for the CDR3 is TGTGCCTGGGAGCCCGGGACAGGGACCTACGAGCAGTACTTC. The gene calls are TRBV30 and TRBJ2-7; 9 bases fit TRBD1. V gave up 5 bases and J gave up 2 bases; unmatched junction bases: 7. The CDR3 has 14 residues. Germline assignment: CDR1 GTSNPN and CDR2 SVGIG (reference sequence).

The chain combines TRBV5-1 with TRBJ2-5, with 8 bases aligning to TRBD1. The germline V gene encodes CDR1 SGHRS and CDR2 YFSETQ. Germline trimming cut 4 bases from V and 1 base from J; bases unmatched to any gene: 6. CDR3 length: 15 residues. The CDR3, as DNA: TGCGCCAGCAGCAAGGACACAGGGGGCCAAGAGACCCAGTACTTC. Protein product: CASSKDTGGQETQYF.

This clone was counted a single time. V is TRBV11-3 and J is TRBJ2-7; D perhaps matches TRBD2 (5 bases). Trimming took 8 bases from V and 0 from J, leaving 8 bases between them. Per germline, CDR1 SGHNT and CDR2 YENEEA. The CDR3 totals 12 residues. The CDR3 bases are TGTGCCAGCGGCCGGGACTCCTACGAGCAGTACTTC. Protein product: CASGRDSYEQYF. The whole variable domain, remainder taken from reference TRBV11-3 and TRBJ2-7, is EAGVVQSPRYKIIEKKQPVAFWCNPISGHNTLYWYLQNLGQGPELLIRYENEEAVDDSQLPKDRFSAERLKGVDSTLKIQPAELGDSAVYLCASGRDSYEQYFGPGTRLTVT.

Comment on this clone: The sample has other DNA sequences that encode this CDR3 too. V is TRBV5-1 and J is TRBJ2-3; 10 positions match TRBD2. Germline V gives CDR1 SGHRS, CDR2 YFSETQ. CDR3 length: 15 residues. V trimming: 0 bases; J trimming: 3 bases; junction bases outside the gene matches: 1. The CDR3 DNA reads TGCGCCAGCAGCTTGGGACTAGCGGGTACAGATACGCAGTATTTT. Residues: CASSLGLAGTDTQYF.

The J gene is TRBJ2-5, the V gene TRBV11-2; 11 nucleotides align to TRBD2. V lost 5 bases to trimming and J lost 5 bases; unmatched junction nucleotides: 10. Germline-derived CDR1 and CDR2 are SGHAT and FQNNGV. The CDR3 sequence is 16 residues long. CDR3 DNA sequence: TGTGCCAGCAGCCCCTCTAGCGGGAGGCCCCGGGAGACCCAGTACTTC. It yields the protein CASSPSSGRPRETQYF.

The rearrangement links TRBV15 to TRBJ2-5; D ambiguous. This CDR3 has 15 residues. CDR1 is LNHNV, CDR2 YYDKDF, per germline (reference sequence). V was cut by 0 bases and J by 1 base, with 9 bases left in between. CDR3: CATSRDHAVQETQYF. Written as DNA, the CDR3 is TGTGCCACCAGCAGAGATCACGCGGTCCAAGAGACCCAGTACTTC. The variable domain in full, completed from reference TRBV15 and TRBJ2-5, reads DAMVIQNPRYQVTQFGKPVTLSCSQTLNHNVMYWYQQKSSQAPKLLFHYYDKDFNNEADTPDNFQSRRPNTSFCFLDIRSPGLGDTAMYLCATSRDHAVQETQYFGPGTRLLVL.

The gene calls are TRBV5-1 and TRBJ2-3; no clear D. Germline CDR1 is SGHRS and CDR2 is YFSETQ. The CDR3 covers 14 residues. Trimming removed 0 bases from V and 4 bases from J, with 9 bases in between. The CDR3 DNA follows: TGCGCCAGCAGCTTGGCACAAAGGGCAGATACGCAGTATTTT. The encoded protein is CASSLAQRADTQYF. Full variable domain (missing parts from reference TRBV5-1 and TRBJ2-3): KAGVTQTPRYLIKTRGQQVTLSCSPISGHRSVSWYQQTPGQGLQFLFEYFSETQRNKGNFPGRFSGRQFSNSRSEMNVSTLELGDSALYLCASSLAQRADTQYFGPGTRLTVL.

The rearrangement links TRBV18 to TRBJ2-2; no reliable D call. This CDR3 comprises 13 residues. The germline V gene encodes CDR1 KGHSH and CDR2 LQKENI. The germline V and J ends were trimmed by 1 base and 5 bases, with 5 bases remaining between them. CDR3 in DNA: TGTGCCAGCTCACCACAAGAGACCGGGGAGCTGTTTTTT. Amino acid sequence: CASSPQETGELFF.

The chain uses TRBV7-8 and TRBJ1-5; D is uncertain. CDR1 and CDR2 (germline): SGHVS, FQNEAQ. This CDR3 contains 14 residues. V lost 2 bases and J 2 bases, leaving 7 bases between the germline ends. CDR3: CASSLSSGNQPQHF. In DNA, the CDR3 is TGTGCCAGCAGCTTATCAAGTGGCAATCAGCCCCAGCATTTT.

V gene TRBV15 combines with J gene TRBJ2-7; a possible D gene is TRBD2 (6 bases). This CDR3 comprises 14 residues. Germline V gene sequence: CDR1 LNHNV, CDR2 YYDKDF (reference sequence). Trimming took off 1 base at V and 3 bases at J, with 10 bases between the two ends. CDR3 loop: CATSRGGDRYEQYF. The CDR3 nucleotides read TGTGCCACCAGCAGAGGCGGGGATCGCTACGAGCAGTACTTC.

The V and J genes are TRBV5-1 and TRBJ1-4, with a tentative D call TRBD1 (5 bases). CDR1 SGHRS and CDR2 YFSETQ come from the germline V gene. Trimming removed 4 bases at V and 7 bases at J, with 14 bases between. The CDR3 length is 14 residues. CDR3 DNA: TGCGCCAGCAGCGCGGGGGGAATGAGTGAAAAACTGTTTTTT. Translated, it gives CASSAGGMSEKLFF. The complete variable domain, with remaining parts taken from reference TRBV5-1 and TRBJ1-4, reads KAGVTQTPRYLIKTRGQQVTLSCSPISGHRSVSWYQQTPGQGLQFLFEYFSETQRNKGNFPGRFSGRQFSNSRSEMNVSTLELGDSALYLCASSAGGMSEKLFFGSGTQLSVL.

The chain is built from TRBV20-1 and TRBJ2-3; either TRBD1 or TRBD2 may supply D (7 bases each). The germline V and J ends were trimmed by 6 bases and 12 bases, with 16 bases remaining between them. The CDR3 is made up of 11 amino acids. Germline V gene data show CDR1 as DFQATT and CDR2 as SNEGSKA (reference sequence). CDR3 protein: CSAQGGLIQYF. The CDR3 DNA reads TGCAGTGCCCAGGGGGGGCTGATCCAGTATTTT.